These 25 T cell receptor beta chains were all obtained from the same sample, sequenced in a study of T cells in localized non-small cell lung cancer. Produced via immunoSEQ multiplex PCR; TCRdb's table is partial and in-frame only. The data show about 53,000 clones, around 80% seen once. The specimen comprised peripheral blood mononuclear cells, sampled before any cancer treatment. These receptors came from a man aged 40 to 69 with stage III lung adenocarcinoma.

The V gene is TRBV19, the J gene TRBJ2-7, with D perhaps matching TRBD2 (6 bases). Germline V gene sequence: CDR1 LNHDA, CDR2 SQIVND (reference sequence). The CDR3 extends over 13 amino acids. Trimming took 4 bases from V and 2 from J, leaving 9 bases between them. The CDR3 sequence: CASSTTGAYEQYF. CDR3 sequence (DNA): TGTGCCAGTAGTACAACGGGGGCCTACGAGCAGTACTTC. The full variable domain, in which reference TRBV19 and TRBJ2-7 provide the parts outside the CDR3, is DGGITQSPKYLFRKEGQNVTLSCEQNLNHDAMYWYRQDPGQGLRLIYYSQIVNDFQKGDIAEGYSVSREKKESFPLTVTSAQKNPTAFYLCASSTTGAYEQYFGPGTRLTVT.

The CDR3 sequence is CASSQDRTGINYGYTF. The CDR3 coding sequence is TGCGCCAGCAGCCAGGACCGGACAGGGATTAACTATGGCTACACCTTC. The chain employs TRBV4-3 and TRBJ1-2, with 8 bases fitting TRBD1. The CDR3 contains 16 residues. CDR1 is LGHNA and CDR2 is YSLEER in the germline V gene. J was trimmed by 1 base and V by 3 bases; bases with no gene match: 7.

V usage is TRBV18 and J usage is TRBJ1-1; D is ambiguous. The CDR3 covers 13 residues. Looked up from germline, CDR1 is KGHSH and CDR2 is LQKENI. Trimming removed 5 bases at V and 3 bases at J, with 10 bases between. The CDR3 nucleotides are TGTGCCAGCTCAGTGGCAGCGGACACTGAAGCTTTCTTT. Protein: CASSVAADTEAFF.

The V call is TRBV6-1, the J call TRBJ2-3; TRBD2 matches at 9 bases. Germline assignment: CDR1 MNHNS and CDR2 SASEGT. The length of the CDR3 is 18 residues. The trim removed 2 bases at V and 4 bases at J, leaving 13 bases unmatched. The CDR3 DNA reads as TGTGCCAGCAGTGAATGGCGGCCTAGCGGGATTCTCCCAGATACGCAGTATTTT. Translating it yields CASSEWRPSGILPDTQYF.

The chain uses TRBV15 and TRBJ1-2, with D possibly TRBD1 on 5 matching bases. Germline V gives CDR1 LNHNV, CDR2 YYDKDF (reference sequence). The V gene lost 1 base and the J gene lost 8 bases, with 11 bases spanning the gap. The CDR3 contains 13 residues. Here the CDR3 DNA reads TGTGCCACCAGCAGAGTGGGGCTGGGGGGCTACACCTTC. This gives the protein CATSRVGLGGYTF.

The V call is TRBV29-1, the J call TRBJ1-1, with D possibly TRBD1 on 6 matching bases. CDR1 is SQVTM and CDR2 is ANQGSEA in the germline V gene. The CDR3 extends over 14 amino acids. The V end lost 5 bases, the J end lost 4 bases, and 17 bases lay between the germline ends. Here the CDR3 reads CSVKEGWGPTEAFF. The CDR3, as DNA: TGCAGCGTTAAGGAGGGGTGGGGGCCCACTGAAGCTTTCTTT.

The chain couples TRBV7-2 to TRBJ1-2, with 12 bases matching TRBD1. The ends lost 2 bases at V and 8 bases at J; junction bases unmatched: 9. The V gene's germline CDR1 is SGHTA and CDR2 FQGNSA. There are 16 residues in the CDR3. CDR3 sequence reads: CASSLRPPGTGGGYTF. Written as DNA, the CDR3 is TGTGCCAGCAGCTTACGGCCCCCCGGGACAGGGGGCGGCTACACCTTC.

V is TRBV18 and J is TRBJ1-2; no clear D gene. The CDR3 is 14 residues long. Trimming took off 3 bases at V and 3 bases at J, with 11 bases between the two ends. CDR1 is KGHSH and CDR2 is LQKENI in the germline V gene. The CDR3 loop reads CASSPDFTDYGYTF. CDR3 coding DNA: TGTGCCAGCTCACCTGACTTTACAGACTATGGCTACACCTTC.

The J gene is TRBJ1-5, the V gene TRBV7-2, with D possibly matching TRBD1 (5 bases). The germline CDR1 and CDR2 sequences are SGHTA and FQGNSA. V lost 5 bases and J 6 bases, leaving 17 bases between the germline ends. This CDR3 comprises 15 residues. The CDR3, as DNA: TGTGCCAGCAGCCTGGGACCCTTCACCAGTCAGCCCCAGCATTTT. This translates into CASSLGPFTSQPQHF.

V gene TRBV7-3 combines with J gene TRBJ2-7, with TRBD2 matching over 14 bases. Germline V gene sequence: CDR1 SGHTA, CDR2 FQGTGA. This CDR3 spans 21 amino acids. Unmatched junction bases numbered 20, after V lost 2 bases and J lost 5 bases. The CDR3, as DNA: TGTGCCAGCAGCTTACCTCCTTCGACTAGCGGGAGGGCCAACCCTAGTGACGAGCAGTACTTC. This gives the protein CASSLPPSTSGRANPSDEQYF.

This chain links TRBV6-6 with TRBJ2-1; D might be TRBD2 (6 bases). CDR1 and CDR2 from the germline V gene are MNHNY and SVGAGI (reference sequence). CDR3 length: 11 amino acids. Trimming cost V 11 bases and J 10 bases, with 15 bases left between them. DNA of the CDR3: TGTGCCTGCAACCGGGACTCCGAGCAGTTCTTC. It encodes CACNRDSEQFF.

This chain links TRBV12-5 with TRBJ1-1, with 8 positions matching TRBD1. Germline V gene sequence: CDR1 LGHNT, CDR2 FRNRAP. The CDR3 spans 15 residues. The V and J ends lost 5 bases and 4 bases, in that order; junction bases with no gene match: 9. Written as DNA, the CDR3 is TGTGCTAGTGGTCTCATTCAGGGGGCTGCCACTGAAGCTTTCTTT. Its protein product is CASGLIQGAATEAFF.

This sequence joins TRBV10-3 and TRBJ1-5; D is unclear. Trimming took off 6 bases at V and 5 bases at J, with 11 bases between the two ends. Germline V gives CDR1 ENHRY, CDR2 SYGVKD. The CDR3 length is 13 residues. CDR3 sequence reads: CAIRTGEDQPQHF. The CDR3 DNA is TGTGCCATCAGAACGGGTGAAGATCAGCCCCAGCATTTT.

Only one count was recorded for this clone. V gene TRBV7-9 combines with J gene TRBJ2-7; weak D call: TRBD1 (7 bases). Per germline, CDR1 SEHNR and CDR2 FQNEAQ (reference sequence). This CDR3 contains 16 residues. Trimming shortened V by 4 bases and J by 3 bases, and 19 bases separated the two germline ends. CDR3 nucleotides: TGTGCCAGCAGCTCAGACAGGGAGGTCGTTAACTACGAGCAGTACTTC. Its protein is CASSSDREVVNYEQYF.

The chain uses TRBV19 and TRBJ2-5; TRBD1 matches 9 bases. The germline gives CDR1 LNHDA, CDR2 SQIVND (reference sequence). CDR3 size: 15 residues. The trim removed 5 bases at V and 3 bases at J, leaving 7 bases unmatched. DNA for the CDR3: TGTGCCAGTAGTGCCCTTGGACAGGGGAAAGAGACCCAGTACTTC. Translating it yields CASSALGQGKETQYF.

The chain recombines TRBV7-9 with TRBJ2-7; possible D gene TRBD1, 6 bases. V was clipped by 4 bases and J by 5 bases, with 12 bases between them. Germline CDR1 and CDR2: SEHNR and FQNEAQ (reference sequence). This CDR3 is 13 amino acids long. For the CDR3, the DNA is TGTGCCAGCAGCTCAGACAGGTTCCACGAGCAGTACTTC. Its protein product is CASSSDRFHEQYF.

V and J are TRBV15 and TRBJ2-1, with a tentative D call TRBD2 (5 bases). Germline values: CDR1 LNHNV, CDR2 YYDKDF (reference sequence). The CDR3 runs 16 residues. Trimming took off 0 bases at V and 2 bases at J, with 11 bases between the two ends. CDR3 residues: CATSRDRAGAYNEQFF. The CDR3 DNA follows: TGTGCCACCAGCAGAGATCGGGCGGGCGCCTACAATGAGCAGTTCTTC. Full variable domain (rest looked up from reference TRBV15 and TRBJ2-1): DAMVIQNPRYQVTQFGKPVTLSCSQTLNHNVMYWYQQKSSQAPKLLFHYYDKDFNNEADTPDNFQSRRPNTSFCFLDIRSPGLGDTAMYLCATSRDRAGAYNEQFFGPGTRLTVL.

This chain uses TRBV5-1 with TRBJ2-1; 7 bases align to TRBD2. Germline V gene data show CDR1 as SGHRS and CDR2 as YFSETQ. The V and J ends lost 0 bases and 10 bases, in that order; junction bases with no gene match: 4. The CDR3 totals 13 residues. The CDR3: CASSLDASGEQFF. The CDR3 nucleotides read TGCGCCAGCAGCTTGGACGCTAGCGGCGAGCAGTTCTTC. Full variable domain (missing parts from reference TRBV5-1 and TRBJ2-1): KAGVTQTPRYLIKTRGQQVTLSCSPISGHRSVSWYQQTPGQGLQFLFEYFSETQRNKGNFPGRFSGRQFSNSRSEMNVSTLELGDSALYLCASSLDASGEQFFGPGTRLTVL.

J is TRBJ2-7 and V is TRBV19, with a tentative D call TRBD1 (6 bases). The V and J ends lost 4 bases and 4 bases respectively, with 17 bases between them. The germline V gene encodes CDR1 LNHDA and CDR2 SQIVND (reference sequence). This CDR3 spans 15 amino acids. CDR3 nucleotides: TGTGCCAGTAGTACCGGACAGTCGTTTGATTACGAGCAGTACTTC. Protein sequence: CASSTGQSFDYEQYF.

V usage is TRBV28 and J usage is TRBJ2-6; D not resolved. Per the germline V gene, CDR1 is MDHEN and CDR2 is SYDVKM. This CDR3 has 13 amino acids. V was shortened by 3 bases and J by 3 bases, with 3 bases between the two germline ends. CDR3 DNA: TGTGCCAGCAGTTTCAGTGGGGCCAACGTCCTGACTTTC. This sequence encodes CASSFSGANVLTF.

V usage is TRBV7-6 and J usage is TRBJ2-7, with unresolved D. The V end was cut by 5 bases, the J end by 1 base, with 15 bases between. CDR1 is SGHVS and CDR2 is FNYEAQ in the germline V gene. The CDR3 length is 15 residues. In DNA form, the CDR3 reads TGTGCCAGCAGCCCCCGAGTCTTTGAATCCTACGAGCAGTACTTC. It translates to CASSPRVFESYEQYF.

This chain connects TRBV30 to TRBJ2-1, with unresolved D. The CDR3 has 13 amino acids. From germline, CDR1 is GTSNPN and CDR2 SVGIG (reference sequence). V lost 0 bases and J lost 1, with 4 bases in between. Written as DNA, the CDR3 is TGTGCCTGGAGTGTACTATCCTACAATGAGCAGTTCTTC. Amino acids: CAWSVLSYNEQFF.

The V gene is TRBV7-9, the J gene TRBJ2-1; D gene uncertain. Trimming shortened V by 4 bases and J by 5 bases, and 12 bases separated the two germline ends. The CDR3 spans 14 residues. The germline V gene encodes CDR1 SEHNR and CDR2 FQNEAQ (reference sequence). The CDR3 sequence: CASSSFQSNNEQFF. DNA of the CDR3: TGTGCCAGCAGCTCCTTCCAGAGTAACAATGAGCAGTTCTTC.

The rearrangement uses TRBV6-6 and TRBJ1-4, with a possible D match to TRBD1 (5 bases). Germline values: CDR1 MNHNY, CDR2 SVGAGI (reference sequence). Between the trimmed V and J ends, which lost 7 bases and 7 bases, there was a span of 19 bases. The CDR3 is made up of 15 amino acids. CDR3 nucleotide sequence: TGTGCCAGCACAAGAACCGGGACGGCAACTGAAAAACTGTTTTTT. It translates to CASTRTGTATEKLFF.

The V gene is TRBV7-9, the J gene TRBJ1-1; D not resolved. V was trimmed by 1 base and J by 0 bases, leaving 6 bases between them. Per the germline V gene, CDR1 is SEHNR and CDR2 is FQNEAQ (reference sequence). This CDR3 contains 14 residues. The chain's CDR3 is CASSLGQLNTEAFF. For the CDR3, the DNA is TGTGCCAGCAGCTTAGGCCAGCTGAACACTGAAGCTTTCTTT.